The 7 T cell receptor beta chains below come from one sample, sequenced in a study of blood T cells in healthy people across ages. A second PCR of roughly 6 to 12 cycles used a sample-barcoded 5' primer and a J-beta primer mix. Each CDR3 protein gets one entry after TCRdb re-called the 5' RACE reads with MiXCR. The table shows over 1,500,000 distinct CDR3 sequences, with approximately 40% occurring only once. The sample consisted of blood. The receptor source for this set is a human donor in good health.

V and J are TRBV7-2 and TRBJ2-5; 12 positions agree with TRBD2. The CDR3 sequence is 17 residues long. Per the germline V gene, CDR1 is SGHTA and CDR2 is FQGNSA. The V gene end was trimmed by 2 bases and the J gene end by 5 bases; junction bases not matched to a gene: 9. The CDR3 nucleotides read TGTGCCAGCAGCTTATGGGCTAGCGGGGGGGCAGGGGAGACCCAGTACTTC. This encodes CASSLWASGGAGETQYF.

At least ten counts were recorded for this clonotype. The rearrangement joins TRBV11-2 to TRBJ1-1, with D perhaps TRBD1 (5 bases). V dropped 2 bases and J dropped 4 bases, with 17 bases sitting between them. CDR3 length equals 16 residues. Per the germline V gene, CDR1 is SGHAT and CDR2 is FQNNGV. The CDR3 is CASSLTGGGAVTEAFF. The CDR3 coding sequence is TGTGCCAGCAGCTTAACGGGGGGAGGGGCGGTCACTGAAGCTTTCTTT.

The genes are TRBV9 and TRBJ2-4, with TRBD2 matching over 12 bases. The better agreement between TRBJ2-7 and the DNA end casts doubt on the J call. Germline values: CDR1 SGDLS, CDR2 YYNGEE. This CDR3 spans 16 amino acids. The CDR3, as DNA: TGTGCCAGCAGCTCTGATGGACTAGCGGGACCCTACGAGCAGTACTTC. Translating it yields CASSSDGLAGPYEQYF.

The genes are TRBV15 and TRBJ2-1, with D perhaps given as TRBD1 or TRBD2 (5 bases each). Germline V CDR1 and CDR2: LNHNV, YYDKDF (reference sequence). V shed 0 bases and J shed 12 bases, with 18 bases lying between them. This CDR3 is 15 amino acids long. CDR3 nucleotide sequence: TGTGCCACCAGCAGAGATCAAGCAGGGCAGGCGGGGCAGTTCTTC. It encodes CATSRDQAGQAGQFF.

This clonotype was counted a few times. The V call is TRBV9, the J call TRBJ2-2; the D is unclear. The CDR3 runs 14 residues. Germline V CDR1 and CDR2: SGDLS, YYNGEE. Trimming took 4 bases from V and 3 from J, leaving 10 bases between them. The CDR3 DNA follows: TGTGCCAGCAGCAACTTTGGAGACACCGGGGAGCTGTTTTTT. Its translation: CASSNFGDTGELFF.

V and J are TRBV20-1 and TRBJ2-3, with a weak D call TRBD2 (6 bases). Deletions cut 0 bases from V and 2 bases from J, with 12 bases between. The CDR3 runs 15 residues. Germline CDR1 is DFQATT and CDR2 is SNEGSKA (reference sequence). CDR3 amino acids: CSARDTRGYTDTQYF. CDR3 DNA sequence: TGCAGTGCTAGAGATACCCGGGGGTACACAGATACGCAGTATTTT.

This clonotype has a single count. The CDR3 sequence: CASGWGGRLDEQFF. In DNA, the CDR3 is TGTGCTAGTGGTTGGGGGGGACGATTGGATGAGCAGTTCTTC. J is TRBJ2-1 and V is TRBV12-5, with TRBD2 identical over 7 bases. The CDR3 has 14 residues. The V gene's germline CDR1 is LGHNT and CDR2 FRNRAP. V was clipped by 4 bases and J by 8 bases; unmatched bases: 8.